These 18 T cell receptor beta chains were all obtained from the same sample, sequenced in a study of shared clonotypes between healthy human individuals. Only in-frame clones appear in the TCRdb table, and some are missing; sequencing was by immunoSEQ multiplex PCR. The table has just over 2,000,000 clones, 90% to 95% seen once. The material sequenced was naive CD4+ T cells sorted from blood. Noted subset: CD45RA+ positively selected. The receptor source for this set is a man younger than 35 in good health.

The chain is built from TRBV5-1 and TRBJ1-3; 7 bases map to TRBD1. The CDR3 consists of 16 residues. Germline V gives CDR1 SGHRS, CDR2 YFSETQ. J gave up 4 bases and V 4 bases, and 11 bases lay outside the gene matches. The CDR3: CASSRDRELSGNTIYF. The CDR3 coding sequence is TGCGCCAGCAGCCGCGACAGGGAATTATCCGGAAACACCATATATTTT.

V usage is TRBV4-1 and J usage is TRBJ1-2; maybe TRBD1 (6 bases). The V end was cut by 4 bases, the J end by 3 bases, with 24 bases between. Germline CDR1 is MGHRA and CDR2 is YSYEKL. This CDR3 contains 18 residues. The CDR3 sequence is CASSPSGAPFLSYYGYTF. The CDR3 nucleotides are TGCGCCAGCAGCCCGTCGGGGGCCCCCTTCCTTTCCTACTATGGCTACACCTTC.

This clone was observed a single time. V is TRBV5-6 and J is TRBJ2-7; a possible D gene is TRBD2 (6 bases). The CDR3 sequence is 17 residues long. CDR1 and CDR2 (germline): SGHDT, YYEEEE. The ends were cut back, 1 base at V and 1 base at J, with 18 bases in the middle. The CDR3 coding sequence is TGTGCCAGCAGCTTGTTGGCGGGACGCAGATATTCCTACGAGCAGTACTTC. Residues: CASSLLAGRRYSYEQYF.

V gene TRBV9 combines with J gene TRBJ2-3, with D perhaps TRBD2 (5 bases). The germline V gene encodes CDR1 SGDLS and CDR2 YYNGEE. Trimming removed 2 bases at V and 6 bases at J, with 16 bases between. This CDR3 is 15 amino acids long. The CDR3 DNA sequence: TGTGCCAGCAGCGTCGCCGGGAAATTGGGGGATACGCAGTATTTT. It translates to CASSVAGKLGDTQYF.

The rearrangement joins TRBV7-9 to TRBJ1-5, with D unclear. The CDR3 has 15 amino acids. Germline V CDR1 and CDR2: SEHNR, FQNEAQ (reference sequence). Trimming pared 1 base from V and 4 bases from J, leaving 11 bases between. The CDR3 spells CASSLVGGLNQPQHF. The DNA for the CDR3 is TGTGCCAGCAGCTTAGTTGGCGGGCTGAATCAGCCCCAGCATTTT.

CDR3 coding DNA: TGTGCCAGCAGCTTTCAAGGGACAGGGGGAATCGACTATGGCTACACCTTC. Protein sequence: CASSFQGTGGIDYGYTF. J is TRBJ1-2 and V is TRBV28; the match to TRBD1 covers 11 bases. The CDR3 sequence is 17 residues long. V gave up 6 bases and J gave up 3 bases; unmatched junction bases: 12. Looked up from germline, CDR1 is MDHEN and CDR2 is SYDVKM.

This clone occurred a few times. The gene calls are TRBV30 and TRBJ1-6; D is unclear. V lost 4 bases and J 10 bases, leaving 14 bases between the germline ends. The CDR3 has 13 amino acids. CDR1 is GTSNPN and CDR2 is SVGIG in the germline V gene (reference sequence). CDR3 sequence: CAWNGREGSPLHF. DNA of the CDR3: TGTGCCTGGAACGGACGGGAGGGCTCACCCCTCCACTTT.

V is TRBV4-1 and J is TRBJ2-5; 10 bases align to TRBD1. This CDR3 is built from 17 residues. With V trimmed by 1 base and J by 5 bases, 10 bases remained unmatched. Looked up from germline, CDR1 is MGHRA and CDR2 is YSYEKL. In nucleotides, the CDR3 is TGCGCCAGCAGCCAAGCCCTCCCGGGACAGGGGTCCGAGACCCAGTACTTC. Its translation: CASSQALPGQGSETQYF.

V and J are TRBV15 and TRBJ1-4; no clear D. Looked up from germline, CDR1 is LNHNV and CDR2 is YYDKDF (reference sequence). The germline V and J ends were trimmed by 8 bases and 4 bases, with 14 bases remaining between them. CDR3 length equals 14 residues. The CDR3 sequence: CATGLTLYNEKLFF. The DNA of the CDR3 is TGTGCCACCGGACTGACACTTTATAATGAAAAACTGTTTTTT.

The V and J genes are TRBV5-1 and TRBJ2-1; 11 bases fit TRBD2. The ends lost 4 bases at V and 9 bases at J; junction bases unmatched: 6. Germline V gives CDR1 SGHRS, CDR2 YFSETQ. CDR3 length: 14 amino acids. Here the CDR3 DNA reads TGCGCCAGCAGCCATCCGGGACTAGCGGCTGAGCAGTTCTTC. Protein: CASSHPGLAAEQFF.

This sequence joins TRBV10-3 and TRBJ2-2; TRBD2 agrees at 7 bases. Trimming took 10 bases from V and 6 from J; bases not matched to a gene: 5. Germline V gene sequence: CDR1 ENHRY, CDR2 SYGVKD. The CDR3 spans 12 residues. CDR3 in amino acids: CATGGYAGELFF. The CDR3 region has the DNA TGTGCCACCGGGGGGTATGCCGGGGAGCTGTTTTTT.

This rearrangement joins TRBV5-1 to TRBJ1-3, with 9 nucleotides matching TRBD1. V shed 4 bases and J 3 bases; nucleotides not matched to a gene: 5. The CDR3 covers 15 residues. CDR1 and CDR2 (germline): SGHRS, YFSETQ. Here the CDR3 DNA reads TGCGCCAGCAGCACTAGGACAGGGGTTGGAAACACCATATATTTT. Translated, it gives CASSTRTGVGNTIYF.

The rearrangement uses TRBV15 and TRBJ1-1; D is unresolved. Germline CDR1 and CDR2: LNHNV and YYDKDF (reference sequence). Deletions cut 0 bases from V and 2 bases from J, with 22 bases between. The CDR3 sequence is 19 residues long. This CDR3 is CATSRDRKGQKRGNTEAFF. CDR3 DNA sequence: TGTGCCACCAGCAGAGATCGAAAGGGTCAGAAGCGCGGAAACACTGAAGCTTTCTTT. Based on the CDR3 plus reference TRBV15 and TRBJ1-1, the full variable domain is DAMVIQNPRYQVTQFGKPVTLSCSQTLNHNVMYWYQQKSSQAPKLLFHYYDKDFNNEADTPDNFQSRRPNTSFCFLDIRSPGLGDTAMYLCATSRDRKGQKRGNTEAFFGQGTRLTVV.

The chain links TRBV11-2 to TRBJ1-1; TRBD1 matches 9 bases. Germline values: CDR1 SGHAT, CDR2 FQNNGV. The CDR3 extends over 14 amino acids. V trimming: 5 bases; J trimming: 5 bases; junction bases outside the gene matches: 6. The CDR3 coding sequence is TGTGCCAGCAGCCCACAGGGGGCTAAGACTGAAGCTTTCTTT. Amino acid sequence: CASSPQGAKTEAFF.

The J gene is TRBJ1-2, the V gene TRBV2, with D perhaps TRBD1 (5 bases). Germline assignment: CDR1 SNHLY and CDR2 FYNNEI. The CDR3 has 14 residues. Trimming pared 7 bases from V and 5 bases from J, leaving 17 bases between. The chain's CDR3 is CASNKGVAPYGYTF. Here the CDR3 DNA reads TGTGCCAGCAATAAAGGGGTGGCACCTTATGGCTACACCTTC. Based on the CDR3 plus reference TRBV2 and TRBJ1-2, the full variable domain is EPEVTQTPSHQVTQMGQEVILRCVPISNHLYFYWYRQILGQKVEFLVSFYNNEISEKSEIFDDQFSVERPDGSNFTLKIRSTKLEDSAMYFCASNKGVAPYGYTFGSGTRLTVV.

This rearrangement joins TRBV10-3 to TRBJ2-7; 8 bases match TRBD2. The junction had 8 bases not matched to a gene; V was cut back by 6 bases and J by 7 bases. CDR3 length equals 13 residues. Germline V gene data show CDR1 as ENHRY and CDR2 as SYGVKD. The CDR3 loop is CAIRERETGEQYF. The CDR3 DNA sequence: TGTGCCATCAGGGAGCGGGAGACGGGAGAGCAGTACTTC.

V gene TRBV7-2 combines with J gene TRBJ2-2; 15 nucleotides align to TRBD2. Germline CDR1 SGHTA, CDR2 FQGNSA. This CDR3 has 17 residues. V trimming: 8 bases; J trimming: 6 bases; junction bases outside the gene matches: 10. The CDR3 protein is CASGRTSGREFAGELFF. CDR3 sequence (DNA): TGTGCCAGCGGAAGGACTAGCGGGAGGGAATTTGCCGGGGAGCTGTTTTTT.

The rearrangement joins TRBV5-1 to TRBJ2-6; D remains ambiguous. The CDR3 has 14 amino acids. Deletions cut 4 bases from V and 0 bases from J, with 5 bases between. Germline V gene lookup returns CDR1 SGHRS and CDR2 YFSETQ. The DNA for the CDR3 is TGCGCCAGCAGCGCCCTCTCTGGGGCCAACGTCCTGACTTTC. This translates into CASSALSGANVLTF.